This section outlines one TCR beta chain sequence together with its context. Its antigen has not been determined. The record has no base qualities; no much larger clone is one base away. V lost 0 bases and J lost 9 bases, and the count of bases not matched to a germline gene is 6. Counted from cysteine to phenylalanine, this CDR3 has 14 amino acids. The sequence is cut down to CDR3 DNA, 42 bases in frame from base 1. The germline V gene gives CDR1 as SGHRS and CDR2 as YFSETQ. The meaning of the sample's time point label: at surgical resection after neoadjuvant nivolumab +/- ipilimumab. Samples were obtained from the phase 2 randomized NEOSTAR trial, in which neoadjuvant nivolumab or nivolumab plus ipilimumab followed by surgery was tested in operable NSCLC. Library method: the immunoSEQ multiplex PCR assay. The paper's data handling went like this. Repertoires were summarized by richness and clonality, and significantly expanded and contracted clones were identified between pre- and post-therapy samples. The table was pulled from immuneACCESS by TCRdb, which kept in-frame rearrangements only. Such tables lose some clones; where checked, under half of the loss comes from unresolved V genes, and the rest has no known cause. The V and J calls and clone size are taken from that table; D and trimming were inferred from the DNA. This sample is represented by roughly 18,000 clones; 60% to 85% of them were singletons. 9% of the sample belongs to the ten largest clones.

This specimen belongs to a study of neoadjuvant nivolumab and ipilimumab in lung cancer (dated by TCRdb to 2019 to 2021). Notes on the research overall: Nivolumab was administered intravenously at 3 mg/kg on days 1, 15 and 29, and in the combination arm ipilimumab 1 mg/kg was added on day 1 only. The primary trial endpoint was the major pathologic response (MPR) rate in the intention-to-treat population in each study arm. The trial treated 40 to 45 patients with operable NSCLC: some 23 were randomized to nivolumab monotherapy and roughly 21 to nivolumab plus ipilimumab. The study compared TCR repertoires in pretherapy (baseline) peripheral blood with TCR repertoires in tumors resected at surgery after neoadjuvant immune checkpoint blockade. Seven patients had matched pretherapy and resected tumor pairs analyzed, with four treated with nivolumab and three with nivolumab plus ipilimumab.

What the study reported, not specific to this receptor: A small number of samples was subjected to TCR sequencing. No significant correlation was found between TCR clonality and pathologic tumor regression, and only a single major-pathologic-response sample was available for the analysis of TCR clonality versus pathologic tumor regression. Pretherapy blood TCR richness correlated positively with richness in tumors resected after neoadjuvant therapy (Spearman R of about 0.8). From pretherapy to surgery, tumor T-cell richness and clonality went up in three of three dual-therapy tumors, versus only two of four nivolumab-treated tumors. TCR richness and clonality were greater in resected tumors than in tumor-adjacent uninvolved lung, and increases were seen in more dual-therapy-treated tumors.

Sequences were derived from tumor tissue, sampled after neoadjuvant nivolumab, alone or with ipilimumab, at or shortly before surgery. The rearrangement combines TRBV5-1 with TRBJ1-5, with 7 middle bases fitting TRBD1. This receptor was identified in an adult with non-small cell lung cancer. The DNA is as follows: TGCGCCAGCAGCTTGGGACAGGGAGAACGGCCCCAGCATTTT. This translates into CASSLGQGERPQHF.